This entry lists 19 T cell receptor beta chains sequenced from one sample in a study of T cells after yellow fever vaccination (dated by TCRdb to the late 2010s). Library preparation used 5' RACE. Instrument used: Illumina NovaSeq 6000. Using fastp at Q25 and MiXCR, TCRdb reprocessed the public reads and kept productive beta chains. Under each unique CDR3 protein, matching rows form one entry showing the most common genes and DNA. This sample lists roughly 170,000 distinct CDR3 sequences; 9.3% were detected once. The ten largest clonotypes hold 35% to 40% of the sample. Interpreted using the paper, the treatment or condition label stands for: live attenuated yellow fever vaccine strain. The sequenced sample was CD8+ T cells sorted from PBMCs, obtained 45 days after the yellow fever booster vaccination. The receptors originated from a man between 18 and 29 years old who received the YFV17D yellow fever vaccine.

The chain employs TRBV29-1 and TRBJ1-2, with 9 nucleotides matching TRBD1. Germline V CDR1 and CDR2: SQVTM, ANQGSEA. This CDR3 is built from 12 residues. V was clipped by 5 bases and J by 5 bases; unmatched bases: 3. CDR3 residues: CSVLDRGYGYTF. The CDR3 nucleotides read TGCAGCGTTCTTGACAGGGGGTATGGCTACACCTTC.

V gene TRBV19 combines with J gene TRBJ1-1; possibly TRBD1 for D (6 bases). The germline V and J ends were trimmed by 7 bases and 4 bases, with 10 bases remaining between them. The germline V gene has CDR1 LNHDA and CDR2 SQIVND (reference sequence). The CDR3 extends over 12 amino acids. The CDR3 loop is CASTGDGTEAFF. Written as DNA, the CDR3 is TGTGCCAGTACAGGGGATGGCACTGAAGCTTTCTTT.

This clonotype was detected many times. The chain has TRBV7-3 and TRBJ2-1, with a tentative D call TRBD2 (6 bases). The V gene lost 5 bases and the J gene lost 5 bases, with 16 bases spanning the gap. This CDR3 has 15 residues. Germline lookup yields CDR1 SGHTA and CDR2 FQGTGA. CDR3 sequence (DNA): TGTGCCAGCAGCCCCCTCGGAGGGTCTAACAATGAGCAGTTCTTC. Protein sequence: CASSPLGGSNNEQFF.

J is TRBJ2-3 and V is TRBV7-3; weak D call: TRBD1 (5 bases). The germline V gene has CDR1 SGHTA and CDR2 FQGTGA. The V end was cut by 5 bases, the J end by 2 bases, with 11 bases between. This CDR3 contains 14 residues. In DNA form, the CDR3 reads TGTGCCAGCAGCAACGGACAAGACACAGATACGCAGTATTTT. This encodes CASSNGQDTDTQYF. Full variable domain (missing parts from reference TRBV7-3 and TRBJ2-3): GAGVSQTPSNKVTEKGKYVELRCDPISGHTALYWYRQSLGQGPEFLIYFQGTGAADDSGLPNDRFFAVRPEGSVSTLKIQRTERGDSAVYLCASSNGQDTDTQYFGPGTRLTVL.

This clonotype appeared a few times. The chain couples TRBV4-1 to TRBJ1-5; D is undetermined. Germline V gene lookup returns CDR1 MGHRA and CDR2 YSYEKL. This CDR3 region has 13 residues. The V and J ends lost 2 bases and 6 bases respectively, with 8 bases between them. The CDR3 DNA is TGCGCCAGCAGCCAAACCCTCGGTCAGCCCCAGCATTTT. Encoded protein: CASSQTLGQPQHF.

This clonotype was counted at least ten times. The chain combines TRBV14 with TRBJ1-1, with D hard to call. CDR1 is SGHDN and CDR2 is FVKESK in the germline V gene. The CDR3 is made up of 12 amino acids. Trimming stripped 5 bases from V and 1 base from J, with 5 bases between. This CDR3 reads CASSIANTEAFF. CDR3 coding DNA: TGTGCCAGCAGCATAGCGAACACTGAAGCTTTCTTT.

The CDR3 protein is CASSARLAPGAGELFF. The CDR3, as DNA: TGTGCCAGCAGCGCCCGACTAGCGCCGGGGGCCGGGGAGCTGTTTTTT. The chain links TRBV11-3 to TRBJ2-2; 8 bases match TRBD2. Trimming at V came to 5 bases and at J to 6 bases, leaving 11 bases not matched to a gene. The CDR3 runs 16 residues. Germline loops: CDR1 SGHNT, CDR2 YENEEA.

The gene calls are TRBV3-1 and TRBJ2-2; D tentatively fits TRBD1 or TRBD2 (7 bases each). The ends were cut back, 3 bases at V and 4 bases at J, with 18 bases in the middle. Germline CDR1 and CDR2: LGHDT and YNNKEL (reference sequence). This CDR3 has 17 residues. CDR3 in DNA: TGTGCCAGCAGCCAGCTCGGGGAGGGGGCGGGCACCGGGGAGCTGTTTTTT. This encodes CASSQLGEGAGTGELFF.

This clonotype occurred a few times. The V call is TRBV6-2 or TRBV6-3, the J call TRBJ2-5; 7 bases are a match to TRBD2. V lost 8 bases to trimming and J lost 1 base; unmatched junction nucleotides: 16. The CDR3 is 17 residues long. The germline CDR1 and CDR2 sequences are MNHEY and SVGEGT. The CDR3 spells CASDRGVSGDPQETQYF. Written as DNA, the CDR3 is TGTGCCAGCGACCGGGGGGTAAGCGGGGACCCCCAAGAGACCCAGTACTTC.

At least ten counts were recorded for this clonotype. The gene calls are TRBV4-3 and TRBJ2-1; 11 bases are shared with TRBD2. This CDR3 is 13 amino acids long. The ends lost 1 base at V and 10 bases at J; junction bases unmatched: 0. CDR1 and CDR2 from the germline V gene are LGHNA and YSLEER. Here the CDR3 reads CASSQASGGEQFF. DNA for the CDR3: TGCGCCAGCAGCCAAGCTAGCGGGGGGGAGCAGTTCTTC.

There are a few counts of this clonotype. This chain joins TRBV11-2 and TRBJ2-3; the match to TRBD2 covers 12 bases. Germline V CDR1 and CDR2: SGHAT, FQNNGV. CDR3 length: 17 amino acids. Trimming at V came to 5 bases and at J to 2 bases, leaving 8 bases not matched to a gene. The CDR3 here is CASSQRTSGEPTDTQYF. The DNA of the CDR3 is TGTGCCAGCAGCCAAAGGACTAGCGGGGAACCCACAGATACGCAGTATTTT.

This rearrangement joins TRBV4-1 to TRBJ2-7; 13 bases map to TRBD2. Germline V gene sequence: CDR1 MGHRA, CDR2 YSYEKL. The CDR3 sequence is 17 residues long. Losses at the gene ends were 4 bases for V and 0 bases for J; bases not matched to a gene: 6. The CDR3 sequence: CASSLLTSGGPSYEQYF. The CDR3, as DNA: TGCGCCAGCAGCCTCCTGACTAGCGGGGGGCCCTCCTACGAGCAGTACTTC.

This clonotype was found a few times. CDR3 loop: CASSVAATQETQYF. The CDR3 bases are TGTGCCAGTAGTGTAGCGGCCACCCAAGAGACCCAGTACTTC. This chain joins TRBV19 and TRBJ2-5; maybe TRBD2 (6 bases). V lost 5 bases to trimming and J lost 1 base, with 11 bases between them. This CDR3 has 14 amino acids. Germline-derived CDR1 and CDR2 are LNHDA and SQIVND (reference sequence).

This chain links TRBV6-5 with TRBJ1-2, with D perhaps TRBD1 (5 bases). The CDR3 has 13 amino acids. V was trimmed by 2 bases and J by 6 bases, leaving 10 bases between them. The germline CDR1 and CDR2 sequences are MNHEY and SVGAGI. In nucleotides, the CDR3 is TGTGCCAGCAGTTACCAAGGGGTGAATGGCTACACCTTC. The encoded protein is CASSYQGVNGYTF.

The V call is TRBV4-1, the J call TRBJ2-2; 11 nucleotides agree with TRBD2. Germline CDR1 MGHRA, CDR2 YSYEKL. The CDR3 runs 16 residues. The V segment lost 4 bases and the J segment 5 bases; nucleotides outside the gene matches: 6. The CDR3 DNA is TGCGCCAGCAGCCCCAGGGCTAGCGGGGGGACCGGGGAGCTGTTTTTT. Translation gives CASSPRASGGTGELFF.

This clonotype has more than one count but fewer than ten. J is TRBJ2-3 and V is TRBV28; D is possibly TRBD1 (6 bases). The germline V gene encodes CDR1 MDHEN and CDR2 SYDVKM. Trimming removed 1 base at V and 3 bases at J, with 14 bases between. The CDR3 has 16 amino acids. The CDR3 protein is CASSLYAGVITDTQYF. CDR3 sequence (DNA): TGTGCCAGCAGTTTATACGCAGGGGTAATAACAGATACGCAGTATTTT.

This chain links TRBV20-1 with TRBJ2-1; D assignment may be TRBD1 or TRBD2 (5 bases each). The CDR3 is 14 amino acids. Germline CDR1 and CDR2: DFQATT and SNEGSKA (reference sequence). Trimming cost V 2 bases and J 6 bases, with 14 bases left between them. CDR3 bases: TGCAGTGCTAGAATCGGGACCCTCCTCAATGAGCAGTTCTTC. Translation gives CSARIGTLLNEQFF.

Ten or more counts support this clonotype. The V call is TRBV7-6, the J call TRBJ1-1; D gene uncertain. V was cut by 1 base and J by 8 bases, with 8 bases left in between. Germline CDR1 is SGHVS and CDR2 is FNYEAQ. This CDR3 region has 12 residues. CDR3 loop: CASSLVGKEAFF. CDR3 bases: TGTGCCAGCAGCTTAGTGGGCAAAGAAGCTTTCTTT.

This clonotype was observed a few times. CDR3 protein: CASSQDWLSQETQYF. DNA of the CDR3: TGCGCCAGCAGCCAAGATTGGCTGAGCCAAGAGACCCAGTACTTC. The V gene is TRBV4-3, the J gene TRBJ2-5; the D is unclear. The germline V gene encodes CDR1 LGHNA and CDR2 YSLEER. The CDR3 has 15 residues. V lost 0 bases to trimming and J lost 1 base, with 9 bases between them.